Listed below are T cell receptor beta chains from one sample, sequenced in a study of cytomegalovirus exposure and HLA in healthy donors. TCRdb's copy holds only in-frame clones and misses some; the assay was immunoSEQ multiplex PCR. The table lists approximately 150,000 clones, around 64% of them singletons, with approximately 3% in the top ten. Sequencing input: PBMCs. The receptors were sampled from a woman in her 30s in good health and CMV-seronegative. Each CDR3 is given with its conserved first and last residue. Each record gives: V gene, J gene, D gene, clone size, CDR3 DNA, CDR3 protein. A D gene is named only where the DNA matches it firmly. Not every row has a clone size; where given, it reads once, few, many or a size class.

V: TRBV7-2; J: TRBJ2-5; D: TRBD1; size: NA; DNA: TGTGCCAGCAGCTTACCAACCGGGACAGGCATATGGAACTTC; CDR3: CASSLPTGTGIWNF
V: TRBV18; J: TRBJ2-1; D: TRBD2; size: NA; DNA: TGTGCCAGCTCACCACCGGGGGAGGGAACCTATTACAATGAGCAGTTCTTC; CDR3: CASSPPGEGTYYNEQFF
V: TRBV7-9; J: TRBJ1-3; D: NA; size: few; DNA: TGTTCCAGCAGCTTAGGACAGTTACGCAGGTTCGCTGGAAACACCATATATTTT; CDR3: CSSSLGQLRRFAGNTIYF
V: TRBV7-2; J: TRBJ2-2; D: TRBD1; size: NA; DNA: TGTGCCAGCAGCCCACCCGGGACAGGGGTGACCGGGGAGCTGTTTTTT; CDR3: CASSPPGTGVTGELFF
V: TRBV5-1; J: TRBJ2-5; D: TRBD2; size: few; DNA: TGCGCCAGCAGCGTGGGACTAGAAGAGACCCAGTACTTC; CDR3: CASSVGLEETQYF
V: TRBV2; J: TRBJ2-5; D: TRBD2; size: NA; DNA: TGTGCCAGCAGTGAGGCTAGCGGGAGTCGACTTGGAGAGACCCAGTACTTC; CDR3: CASSEASGSRLGETQYF
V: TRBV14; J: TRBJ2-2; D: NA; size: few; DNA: TGTGCCAGCAGCCCCTCGGGCACCGGGGAGCTGTTTTTT; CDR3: CASSPSGTGELFF
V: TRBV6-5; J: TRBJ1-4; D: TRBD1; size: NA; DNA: TGTGCCAGCAGAATCACAGGGGGCAATGAAAAACTGTTTTTT; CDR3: CASRITGGNEKLFF
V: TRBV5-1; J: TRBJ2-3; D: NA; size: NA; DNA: TGCGCCAGCAGCATGGGGTGGGGGCTAGGCACAGATACGCAGTATTTT; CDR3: CASSMGWGLGTDTQYF
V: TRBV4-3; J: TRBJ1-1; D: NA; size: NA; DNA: TGCGCCAGCAGACCGACAGAGAACACTGAAGCTTTCTTT; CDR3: CASRPTENTEAFF
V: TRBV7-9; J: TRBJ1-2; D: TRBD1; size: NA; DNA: TGTGCCAGCAGCTCGACAGGGAACTATGGCTACACCTTC; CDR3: CASSSTGNYGYTF
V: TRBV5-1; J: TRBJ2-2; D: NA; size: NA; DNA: TGCGCCAGCAGCTTGGCGGGGATTGCCGGGGAGCTGTTTTTT; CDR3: CASSLAGIAGELFF
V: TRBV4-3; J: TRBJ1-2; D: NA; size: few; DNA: TGCGCCAGCAGAAAATTAGGAGCCGACGATGCGAGGACCTTC; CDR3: CASRKLGADDARTF
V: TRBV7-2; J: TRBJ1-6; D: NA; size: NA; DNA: TGTGCCAGCAGTTACAAGTACCTGGCTTCACCCCTCCACTTT; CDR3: CASSYKYLASPLHF
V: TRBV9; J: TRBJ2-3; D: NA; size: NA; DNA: TGTGCCAGCTCCCGGGGGGCGGATTTAGATACGCAGTATTTT; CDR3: CASSRGADLDTQYF
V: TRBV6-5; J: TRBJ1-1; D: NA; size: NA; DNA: TGTGCCAGCAGTTACTCACTATTAAACACTGAAGCTTTCTTT; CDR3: CASSYSLLNTEAFF
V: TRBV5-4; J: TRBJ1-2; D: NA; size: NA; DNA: TGTGCCAGCAGCTTGGTGGAGCCACTCAGCTACACCTTC; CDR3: CASSLVEPLSYTF
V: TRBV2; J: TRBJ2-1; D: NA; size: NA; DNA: TGTGCCGTTCCCGGGGGAAGCAATGAGCAGTTCTTC; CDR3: CAVPGGSNEQFF
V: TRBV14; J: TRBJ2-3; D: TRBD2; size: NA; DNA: TGTGCCAGCAGCCAGGGCGGGGGGTCTGGGACGCAGTATTTT; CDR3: CASSQGGGSGTQYF
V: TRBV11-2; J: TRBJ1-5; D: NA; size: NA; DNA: TGTGCCAGCAGCTTAGAAACAGGCCAGCCCCAGCATTTT; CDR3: CASSLETGQPQHF
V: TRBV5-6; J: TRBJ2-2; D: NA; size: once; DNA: TGTGCCAGCAGCTTGGGACTAGAGGTCGGGGAGCTGTTTTTT; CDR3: CASSLGLEVGELFF
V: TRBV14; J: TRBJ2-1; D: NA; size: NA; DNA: TGTGCCAGCAGCCAAGACCGATGGGTCAAAGCGGCAAGATATGAGCAGTTCTTC; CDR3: CASSQDRWVKAARYEQFF
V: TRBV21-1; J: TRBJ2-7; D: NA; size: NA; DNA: TGTGCCAGCAGCAAAACGACTAGCTACGCCTACGAGCAGTACTTC; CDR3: CASSKTTSYAYEQYF
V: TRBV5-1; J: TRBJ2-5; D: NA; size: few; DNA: TGCGCCAGCAGCTCCAGAGCCGCACCGACAGGAAAAGAGACCCAGTACTTC; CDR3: CASSSRAAPTGKETQYF
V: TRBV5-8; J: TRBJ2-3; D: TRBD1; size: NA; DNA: TGTGCCAGCAGCTGGGGGACAGGGCCGGATACGCAGTATTTT; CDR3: CASSWGTGPDTQYF
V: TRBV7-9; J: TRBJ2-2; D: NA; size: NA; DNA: TGTGCCAGCTTGTGGGAGACTGGGGAGCTGTTTTTT; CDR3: CASLWETGELFF
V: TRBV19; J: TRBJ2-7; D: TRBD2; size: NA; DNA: TGTGCCAGTAGTACCCGTCAGGGACTAGCGGGATCCGAGCAGTACTTC; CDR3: CASSTRQGLAGSEQYF
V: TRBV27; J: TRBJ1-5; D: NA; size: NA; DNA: TGTGCCAGCAGCCCCCTCCCGATGGGGAGTCAGCCCCAGCATTTT; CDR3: CASSPLPMGSQPQHF
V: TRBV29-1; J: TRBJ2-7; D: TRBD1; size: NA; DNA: TGCAGCGTTGAAGACCACGGGACAGGGGGCCTATACGAGCAGTACTTC; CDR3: CSVEDHGTGGLYEQYF